This TCR beta chain is drawn from a study of T cells after yellow fever vaccination (dated by TCRdb to the late 2010s). With regard to the full study: The SMART-Seq v4 Ultra Low Input RNA kit was used to prepare libraries from fractions with low cell numbers. To follow T-cell clones before and after both primary and booster YFV17D yellow fever vaccination, bulk TCR alpha and beta repertoires underwent longitudinal sequencing. Bulk PBMC replicates and cell subsets were isolated from blood drawn at multiple timepoints before and after both primary and secondary immunization. Two healthy male donors made up the cohort, one aged 18 to 29 years and the other aged 30 to 40 years. What the work shows at the level of the full study, not this receptor alone: The secondary T-cell response was weaker than the primary response but faster, peaking on day 5 instead of day 15. A small fraction of clonotypes appeared in both the CD4 and CD8 compartments, likely as a result of convergent recombination. The study included only a couple of donors, which limits how far the findings can be generalized. Computational filtering was required because FACS-sorted repertoires could contain abundant contaminating clonotypes from the bulk population. After the booster, most of the clones that had expanded following primary vaccination were detected again (approximately 95% of CD4 and roughly 90% of CD8), which suggests that memory was broadly maintained.

As regards this clonotype: Its antigen is currently not known. The input lacks base qualities; no much larger clone sits a single base away.

Explained via the paper, the treatment or condition label denotes: live attenuated yellow fever vaccine strain. At each blood-draw timepoint, two biological replicates of bulk PBMCs were collected. PBMCs were isolated from peripheral blood using a standard Ficoll-Paque protocol. RNA was extracted with TriZol from bulk PBMCs, CD4 and CD8 fractions, and dextramer-positive and dextramer-negative fractions. The CDR3 runs 19 amino acids, cysteine and phenylalanine included. Only CDR3 DNA is held: 57 bases, read in frame from base 1. Reading the germline V gene gives CDR1 MDHEN and CDR2 SYDVKM. Trimming takes 1 base from V and 1 base from J, and the germline ends sit 21 bases apart. TCR cDNA was synthesized by 5'RACE template switching, which introduced a universal primer site and unique molecular identifiers. Priming of cDNA synthesis was performed from both the TCR alpha and TCR beta constant segments. Library amplification used two PCR steps, and the second PCR step added sample barcodes and sequencing adapters. Sequencing of libraries was performed on Illumina HiSeq 2500 (2x100 bp) or NovaSeq (2x150 bp). Per the authors' processing: Demultiplexing of reads and collapsing into UMI consensus sequences were performed with MIGEC, and V(D)J alignment was carried out with MiXCR. Vaccine-responding clonotypes were identified with edgeR using replicate PBMC samples, with FDR below 0.01 and a log2 fold change above 5 up to day 15 being required. Bulk clonotypes were assigned CD4 or CD8 identity according to which sequenced CD4 or CD8 repertoire held them at higher abundance. TCRdb passed the public sequencing reads through fastp at Q25 and MiXCR, retaining productive beta sequences. A single entry per CDR3 protein holds the most common genes and DNA from its merged rows. The V and J calls come from TCRdb's annotation, not from the publication. The sample contains some 400,000 distinct CDR3 sequences, 6.2% of them found a single time. In total, the top ten clones hold around 16% of the sample.

Sequences were derived from PBMCs, sampled 5 days after the yellow fever booster vaccination. This receptor was taken from a man aged 30-40 years who received the YFV17D yellow fever vaccine. Recombination joined TRBV28 with TRBJ2-3; TRBD1 could be the D gene, as 6 bases match. Here is the DNA: TGTGCCAGCAGTTTATCTCTCCAGGACAGAACTCCCCGCACAGATACGCAGTATTTT. Translated, it reads CASSLSLQDRTPRTDTQYF.